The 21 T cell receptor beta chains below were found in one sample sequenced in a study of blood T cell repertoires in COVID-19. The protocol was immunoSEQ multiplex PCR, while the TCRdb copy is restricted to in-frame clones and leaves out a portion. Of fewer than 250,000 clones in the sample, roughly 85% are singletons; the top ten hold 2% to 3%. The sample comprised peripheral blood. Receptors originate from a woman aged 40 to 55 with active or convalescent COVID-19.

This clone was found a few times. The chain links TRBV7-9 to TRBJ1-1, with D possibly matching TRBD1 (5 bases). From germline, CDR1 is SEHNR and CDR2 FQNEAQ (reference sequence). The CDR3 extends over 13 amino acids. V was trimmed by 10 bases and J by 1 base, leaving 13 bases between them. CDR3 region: CATDVGANTEAFF. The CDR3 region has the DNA TGTGCCACCGACGTTGGGGCGAACACTGAAGCTTTCTTT.

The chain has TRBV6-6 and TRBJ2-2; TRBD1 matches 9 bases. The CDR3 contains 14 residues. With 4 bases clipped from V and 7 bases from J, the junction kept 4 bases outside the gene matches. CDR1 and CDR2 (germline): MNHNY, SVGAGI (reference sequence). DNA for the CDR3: TGTGCCAGCAGTTCCGGGACAGGGTTCGGGGAGCTGTTTTTT. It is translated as CASSSGTGFGELFF.

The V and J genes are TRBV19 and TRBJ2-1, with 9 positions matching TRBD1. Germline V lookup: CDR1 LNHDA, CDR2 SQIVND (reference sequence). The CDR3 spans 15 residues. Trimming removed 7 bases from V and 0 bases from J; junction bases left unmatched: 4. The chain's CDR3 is CASTGQGRSYNEQFF. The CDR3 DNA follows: TGTGCCAGTACCGGACAGGGGCGCTCCTACAATGAGCAGTTCTTC.

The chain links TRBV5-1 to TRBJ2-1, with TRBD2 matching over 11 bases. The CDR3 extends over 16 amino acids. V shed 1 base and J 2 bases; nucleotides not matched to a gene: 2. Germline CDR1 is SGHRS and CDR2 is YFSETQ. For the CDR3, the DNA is TGCGCCAGCAGCTTGCCGACTAGCGGGGCCTACAATGAGCAGTTCTTC. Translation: CASSLPTSGAYNEQFF.

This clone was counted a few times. The CDR3 region is CASSNPGTGGGIGSGANVLTF. The CDR3 nucleotides are TGTGCCAGCAGCAATCCCGGGACAGGGGGCGGGATCGGCTCTGGGGCCAACGTCCTGACTTTC. The gene calls are TRBV21-1 and TRBJ2-6; whether TRBD1, the table's D call, matches the DNA was not checked. TRBV21-1 constitutes a pseudogene. The CDR3 covers 21 residues.

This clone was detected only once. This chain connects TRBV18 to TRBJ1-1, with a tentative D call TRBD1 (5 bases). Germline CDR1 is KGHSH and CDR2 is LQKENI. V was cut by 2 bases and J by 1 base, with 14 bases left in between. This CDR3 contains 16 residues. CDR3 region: CASSPSLGRGNTEAFF. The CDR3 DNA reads TGTGCCAGCTCACCATCGCTGGGGCGAGGGAACACTGAAGCTTTCTTT.

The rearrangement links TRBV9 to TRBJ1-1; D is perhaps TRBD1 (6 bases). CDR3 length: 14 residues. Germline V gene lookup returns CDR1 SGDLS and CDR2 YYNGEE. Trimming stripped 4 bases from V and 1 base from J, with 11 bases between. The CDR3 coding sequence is TGTGCCAGCAGCCCCGGGGGGCAGAACACTGAAGCTTTCTTT. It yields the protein CASSPGGQNTEAFF.

The CDR3 is CASSPTGGQANEKLFF. The CDR3 DNA sequence: TGTGCCAGCTCACCGACAGGGGGCCAGGCTAATGAAAAACTGTTTTTT. J is TRBJ1-4 and V is TRBV18, with 10 positions matching TRBD1. This CDR3 contains 16 residues. The V gene end was trimmed by 3 bases and the J gene end by 3 bases; junction bases not matched to a gene: 4. In germline, CDR1 is KGHSH, CDR2 LQKENI.

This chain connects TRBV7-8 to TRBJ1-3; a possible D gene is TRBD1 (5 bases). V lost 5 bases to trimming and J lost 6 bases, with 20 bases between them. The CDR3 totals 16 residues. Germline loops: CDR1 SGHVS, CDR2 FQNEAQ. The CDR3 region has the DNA TGTGCCAGCAGCCCGGGGGACGGTCAGGGAATAAACACCATATATTTT. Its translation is CASSPGDGQGINTIYF.

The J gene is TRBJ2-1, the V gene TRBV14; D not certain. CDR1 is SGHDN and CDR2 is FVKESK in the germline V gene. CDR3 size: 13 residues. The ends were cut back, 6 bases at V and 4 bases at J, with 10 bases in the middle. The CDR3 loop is CASRGTGYNEQFF. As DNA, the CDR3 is TGTGCCAGCAGGGGCACTGGATACAATGAGCAGTTCTTC.

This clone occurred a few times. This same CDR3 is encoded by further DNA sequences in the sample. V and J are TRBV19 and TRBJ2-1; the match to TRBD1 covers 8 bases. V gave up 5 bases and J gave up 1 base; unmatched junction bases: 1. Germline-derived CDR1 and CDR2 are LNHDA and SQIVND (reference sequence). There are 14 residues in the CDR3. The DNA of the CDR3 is TGTGCCAGTAGTCGACAGGGGTCCTACAATGAGCAGTTCTTC. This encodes CASSRQGSYNEQFF. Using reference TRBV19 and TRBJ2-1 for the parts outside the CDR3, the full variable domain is DGGITQSPKYLFRKEGQNVTLSCEQNLNHDAMYWYRQDPGQGLRLIYYSQIVNDFQKGDIAEGYSVSREKKESFPLTVTSAQKNPTAFYLCASSRQGSYNEQFFGPGTRLTVL.

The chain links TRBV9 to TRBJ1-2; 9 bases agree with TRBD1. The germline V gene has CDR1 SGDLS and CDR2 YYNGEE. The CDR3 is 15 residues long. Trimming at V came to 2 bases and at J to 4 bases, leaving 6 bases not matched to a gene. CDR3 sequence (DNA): TGTGCCAGCAGCGTCATGGACAGGGGAGTCTATGGCTACACCTTC. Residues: CASSVMDRGVYGYTF.

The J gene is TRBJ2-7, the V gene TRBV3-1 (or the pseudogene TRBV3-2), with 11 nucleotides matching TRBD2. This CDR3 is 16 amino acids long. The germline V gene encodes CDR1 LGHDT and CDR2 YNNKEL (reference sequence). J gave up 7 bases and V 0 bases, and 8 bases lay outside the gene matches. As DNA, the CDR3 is TGTGCCAGCAGCCAAGATCTACTAGCGGGAGCCGAGGAGCAGTACTTC. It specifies CASSQDLLAGAEEQYF.

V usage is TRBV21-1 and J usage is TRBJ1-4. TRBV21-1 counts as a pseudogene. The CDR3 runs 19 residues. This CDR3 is CASSKRGLRAVTTNEKLFF. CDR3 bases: TGTGCCAGCAGCAAAAGGGGACTCCGCGCCGTTACAACTAATGAAAAACTGTTTTTT.

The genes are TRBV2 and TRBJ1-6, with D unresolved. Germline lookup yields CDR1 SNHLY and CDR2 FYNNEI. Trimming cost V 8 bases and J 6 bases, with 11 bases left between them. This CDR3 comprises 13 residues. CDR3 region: CASGRTFNSPLHF. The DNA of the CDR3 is TGTGCCAGCGGGCGAACCTTTAATTCACCCCTCCACTTT. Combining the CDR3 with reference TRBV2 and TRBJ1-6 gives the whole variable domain EPEVTQTPSHQVTQMGQEVILRCVPISNHLYFYWYRQILGQKVEFLVSFYNNEISEKSEIFDDQFSVERPDGSNFTLKIRSTKLEDSAMYFCASGRTFNSPLHFGNGTRLTVT.

As DNA, the CDR3 is TGTGCCACCAGTGAACCCGGGACAATCTACGAGCAGTACTTC. Translation: CATSEPGTIYEQYF. V usage is TRBV24-1 and J usage is TRBJ2-7, with D possibly TRBD1 on 6 matching bases. The CDR3 loop spans 14 amino acids. The V and J ends lost 4 bases and 3 bases respectively, with 12 bases between them. CDR1 and CDR2 (germline): KGHDR, SFDVKD.

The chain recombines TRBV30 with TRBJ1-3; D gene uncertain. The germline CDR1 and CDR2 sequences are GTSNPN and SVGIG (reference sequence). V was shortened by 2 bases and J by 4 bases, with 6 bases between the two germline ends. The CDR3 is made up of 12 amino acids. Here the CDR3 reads CAWSPLGNTIYF. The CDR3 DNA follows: TGTGCCTGGAGTCCCCTCGGAAACACCATATATTTT.

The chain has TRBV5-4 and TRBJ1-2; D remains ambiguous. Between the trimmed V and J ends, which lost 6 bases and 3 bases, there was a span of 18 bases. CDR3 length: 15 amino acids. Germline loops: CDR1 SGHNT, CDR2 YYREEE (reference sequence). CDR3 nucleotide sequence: TGTGCCAGCAACAACGGCGGAGGTCATGACTATGGCTACACCTTC. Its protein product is CASNNGGGHDYGYTF. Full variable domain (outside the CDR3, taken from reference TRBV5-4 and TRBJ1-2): ETGVTQSPTHLIKTRGQQVTLRCSSQSGHNTVSWYQQALGQGPQFIFQYYREEENGRGNFPPRFSGLQFPNYSSELNVNALELDDSALYLCASNNGGGHDYGYTFGSGTRLTVV.

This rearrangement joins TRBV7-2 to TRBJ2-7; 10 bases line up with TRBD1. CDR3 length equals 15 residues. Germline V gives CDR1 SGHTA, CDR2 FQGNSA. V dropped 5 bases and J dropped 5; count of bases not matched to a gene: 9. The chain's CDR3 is CASSITGTGVDEQYF. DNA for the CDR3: TGTGCCAGCAGCATAACCGGGACAGGGGTCGACGAGCAGTACTTC.

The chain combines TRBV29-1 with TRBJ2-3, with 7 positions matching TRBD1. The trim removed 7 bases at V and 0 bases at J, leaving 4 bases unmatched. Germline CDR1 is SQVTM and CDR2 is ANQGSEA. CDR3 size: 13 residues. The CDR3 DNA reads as TGCAGCGGACGGGACAGAAGCACAGATACGCAGTATTTT. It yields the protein CSGRDRSTDTQYF.

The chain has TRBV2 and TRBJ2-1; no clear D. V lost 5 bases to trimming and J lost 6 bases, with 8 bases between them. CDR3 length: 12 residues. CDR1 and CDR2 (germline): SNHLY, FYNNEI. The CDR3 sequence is CASSPRSNEQFF. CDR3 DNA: TGTGCCAGCAGTCCGAGATCCAATGAGCAGTTCTTC.